This record looks at one T cell receptor beta chain sequence and its context. The target of this receptor is not known. Base qualities were left out, and no much larger clone turns up one base away. TCRbeta CDR3 regions were amplified from genomic DNA using the immunoSEQ Assay, a bias-controlled multiplex PCR. In the authors' own workflow: The number of nucleated cells in each sample was estimated by amplification of reference gene primers within the assay. To quantify the absolute abundance of each unique TCRbeta CDR3 rearrangement, sequence reads were collapsed and filtered. For each sample, productive Simpson clonality was calculated as the square root of Simpson's diversity index across productive rearrangements. TCRdb carries this immuneACCESS record with in-frame sequences only. Its versions omit some clonotypes, under half of them owing to an unresolved V gene in the studies checked, with the rest unexplained. V and J calls and clone size are given by that table; D and trimming were obtained from the DNA. Here the sample has over 85,000 clones; nearly 90% occur a single time. Of the sample, around 4.9% is held by the ten largest clones.

This record belongs to a study of blood T cell repertoires in COVID-19 (dated by TCRdb to the early 2020s). Background on the whole study: Samples from collaborators originated in the United States, Italy and Spain and spanned both the acute and convalescent phases of COVID-19. The material from the prospective study consisted of cDNA or gDNA derived from T cells, B-cell-depleted T cells, or PBMCs. The samples were drawn from the first 160 participants of the ongoing ImmuneRACE study and from 1,254 subjects provided by 6 global collaborators. A de-identified subject ID, COVID-19 status, age in years and sex were almost always included in the sample metadata. The repertoires were made available in a free public database intended to serve as a resource for research on the immune response to SARS-CoV-2. The dataset comprised deeply sampled blood TCRbeta repertoires from subjects exposed to, actively infected with, or recovered from COVID-19. Where available, HLA class I and class II types were obtained from metadata supplied by the sample provider rather than from assay-based typing.

Collaborating institutions collected whole blood in K2EDTA tubes following their own protocols. For TCRbeta analysis, collaborators shipped samples in one of three forms: frozen whole blood, isolated PBMCs, or DNA extracted from either of those sample types. The germline V gene provides CDR1 SGDLS and CDR2 YYNGEE. V is pruned by 2 bases and J by 0 bases, leaving 1 base of the junction without a gene match. Measured from the cysteine to the phenylalanine, the CDR3 is 16 residues long. The DNA shown is the 48-base CDR3, in frame from base 1. Study-wide findings and limitations: The quantity of clinical and demographic metadata differed by source and by participant and was supplied without curation.

This clonotype was sampled from a human donor in a cohort sampled during active COVID-19. Sequences were obtained from peripheral blood. The chain employs TRBV9 and TRBJ2-3; 12 middle bases align to TRBD2. Here the CDR3 is given as CASSVGTSGSTDTQYF. The nucleotide sequence reads TGTGCCAGCAGCGTGGGGACTAGCGGGAGCACAGATACGCAGTATTTT. This CDR3, with the reference TRBV9 and TRBJ2-3 proteins standing in past its ends, gives the full variable domain DSGVTQTPKHLITATGQRVTLRCSPRSGDLSVYWYQQSLDQGLQFLIQYYNGEERAKGNILERFSAQQFPDLHSELNLSSLELGDSALYFCASSVGTSGSTDTQYFGPGTRLTVL.